Listed below are T cell receptor beta chains from one sample, sequenced in a study of identical twins. TCRdb processed the 5' RACE reads anew with MiXCR; each CDR3 protein has one entry. The repertoire holds hundreds of thousands of distinct CDR3 sequences, with less than 9% as singletons. The same specimen was also included in a second study, on yellow fever vaccine responses in identical twins.

The sequenced material came from memory (CD45RO+) T cells sorted from blood. These receptors came from a woman aged 18-30 years in good health. Each CDR3 is given with its conserved first and last residue. Fields, in order: clone size, J gene, D gene, V gene, CDR3 protein, CDR3 DNA. The D gene is left open where the match is weak. Only some rows state a clone size, as once, few, many or a class for expanded clones.

abundance: many; j_gene: TRBJ1-2; d_gene: NA; v_gene: TRBV2; CDR3aa: CASTNPLDYGYTF; CDR3nt: TGTGCCAGCACGAATCCGTTGGACTATGGCTACACCTTC
abundance: few; j_gene: TRBJ2-7; d_gene: NA; v_gene: TRBV10-3; CDR3aa: CAISVSGRNYEQYF; CDR3nt: TGTGCCATCAGTGTCTCGGGCAGAAATTACGAGCAGTACTTC
abundance: many; j_gene: TRBJ1-5; d_gene: NA; v_gene: TRBV12-3/TRBV12-4; CDR3aa: CASSPGVFSNQPQHF; CDR3nt: TGTGCCAGCAGTCCAGGGGTGTTTAGCAATCAGCCCCAGCATTTT
abundance: few; j_gene: TRBJ2-1; d_gene: NA; v_gene: TRBV20-1; CDR3aa: CSARDYLPEQFF; CDR3nt: TGCAGTGCTAGAGATTATTTGCCAGAGCAGTTCTTC
abundance: NA; j_gene: TRBJ2-7; d_gene: NA; v_gene: TRBV28; CDR3aa: CASSLYREDYEQYF; CDR3nt: TGTGCCAGCAGTTTATACAGGGAGGACTACGAGCAGTACTTC
abundance: few; j_gene: TRBJ2-1; d_gene: NA; v_gene: TRBV5-6; CDR3aa: CASSLRSSWDEQFF; CDR3nt: TGTGCCAGCAGCTTGAGGTCCAGCTGGGATGAGCAGTTCTTC
abundance: NA; j_gene: TRBJ1-2; d_gene: TRBD1; v_gene: TRBV6-1; CDR3aa: CASSEALGQVNKRNYGYTF; CDR3nt: TGTGCCAGCAGTGAAGCCTTAGGACAGGTGAACAAACGAAACTATGGCTACACCTTC
abundance: many; j_gene: TRBJ1-6; d_gene: NA; v_gene: TRBV12-3/TRBV12-4; CDR3aa: CASSLQLGSPLHF; CDR3nt: TGTGCCAGCAGTTTACAGTTGGGTTCACCCCTCCACTTT
abundance: NA; j_gene: TRBJ2-5; d_gene: NA; v_gene: TRBV2; CDR3aa: CASSRGPPSQETQYF; CDR3nt: TGTGCCAGCAGTCGGGGGCCGCCGAGCCAAGAGACCCAGTACTTC
abundance: NA; j_gene: TRBJ2-3; d_gene: TRBD2; v_gene: TRBV20-1; CDR3aa: CSARAGGRNTQYF; CDR3nt: TGCAGTGCTAGGGCGGGGGGGCGAAATACGCAGTATTTT
abundance: NA; j_gene: TRBJ1-1; d_gene: NA; v_gene: TRBV3-1; CDR3aa: CASSHDDPGRSGAFF; CDR3nt: TGTGCCAGCAGCCACGACGACCCGGGAAGAAGTGGAGCTTTCTTT
abundance: NA; j_gene: TRBJ1-4; d_gene: NA; v_gene: TRBV20-1; CDR3aa: CSARDRRTNEKLFF; CDR3nt: TGCAGTGCTAGAGATCGGCGGACTAATGAAAAACTGTTTTTT
abundance: many; j_gene: TRBJ2-5; d_gene: NA; v_gene: TRBV5-1; CDR3aa: CASRREAGTQETQYF; CDR3nt: TGCGCCAGCAGACGAGAGGCCGGGACACAAGAGACCCAGTACTTC
abundance: NA; j_gene: TRBJ2-3; d_gene: TRBD1; v_gene: TRBV5-1; CDR3aa: CASSATGGQTTDTQYF; CDR3nt: TGCGCCAGCAGCGCGACAGGGGGACAGACCACAGATACGCAGTATTTT
abundance: many; j_gene: TRBJ1-5; d_gene: NA; v_gene: TRBV20-1; CDR3aa: CSARLGEYQPQHF; CDR3nt: TGCAGTGCTAGGTTGGGGGAATATCAGCCCCAGCATTTT
abundance: few; j_gene: TRBJ1-3; d_gene: NA; v_gene: TRBV29-1; CDR3aa: CSVDDTSGNTIYF; CDR3nt: TGCAGCGTTGACGACACCTCTGGAAACACCATATATTTT
abundance: few; j_gene: TRBJ2-2; d_gene: TRBD2; v_gene: TRBV5-5; CDR3aa: CASSLRSGSGTGELFF; CDR3nt: TGTGCCAGCAGCTTACGTAGCGGGAGTGGAACCGGGGAGCTGTTTTTT
abundance: many; j_gene: TRBJ2-1; d_gene: NA; v_gene: TRBV4-1; CDR3aa: CASSQVRGDNEQFF; CDR3nt: TGCGCCAGCAGCCAAGTCAGGGGCGACAATGAGCAGTTCTTC